The 26 T cell receptor beta chains below all came from one sample that was sequenced in a study of regulatory T cells in long-lasting Graves disease (dated by TCRdb to about 2021). Taken with the paper, the label for time point translates to: newly diagnosed GD, antithyroid drugs for less than 3 months. RNA was extracted from PBMCs in TRIzol for both TCR sequencing and RNA sequencing. Receptor libraries were prepared by multiplex PCR. This sample was sequenced with an Illumina HiSeq 4000. TCR beta libraries were built with iRepertoire HTBI primers and Arm-PCR amplification of CDR3 regions. In-frame beta chains were kept once TCRdb had trimmed the public reads at Q25 with fastp and called clones with MiXCR. CDR3 protein duplicates are merged, each entry listing the most common genes and DNA. The sample table holds hundreds of thousands of distinct CDR3 sequences, of which about 13% were seen once. The top ten constitute over 7.5% of the sample.

These data were also filed under a second study, of T cells in Graves' hyperthyroidism and ophthalmopathy.

The source material was peripheral blood mononuclear cells (PBMCs), sampled at new diagnosis, from a patient treated with antithyroid drugs. The receptor set was obtained from a man between 25 and 39 years old with Graves disease. Donor details come from another sample of the same person, matched by shared clones.

The rearrangement joins TRBV2 to TRBJ1-1, with no clear D. V was pared by 4 bases and J by 6 bases, with 12 bases between. Germline V gene data show CDR1 as SNHLY and CDR2 as FYNNEI. The CDR3 runs 13 residues. This CDR3 reads CASSGEDFPEAFF. DNA of the CDR3: TGTGCCAGCAGTGGGGAGGACTTCCCTGAAGCTTTCTTT.

This chain connects TRBV28 to TRBJ2-6; unclear D gene. This CDR3 contains 14 residues. Germline assignment: CDR1 MDHEN and CDR2 SYDVKM. Trimming removed 6 bases at V and 3 bases at J, with 9 bases between. The chain's CDR3 is CASRQYGGANVLTF. Written as DNA, the CDR3 is TGTGCCAGCAGGCAATACGGTGGGGCCAACGTCCTGACTTTC.

The chain uses TRBV20-1 and TRBJ1-5; D ambiguous. V gave up 5 bases and J gave up 3 bases, with 11 bases separating them. The CDR3 is made up of 13 amino acids. Germline-derived CDR1 and CDR2 are DFQATT and SNEGSKA (reference sequence). In DNA form, the CDR3 reads TGCAGTGCTGTCGGAACGTTCAATCAGCCCCAGCATTTT. Translated, it gives CSAVGTFNQPQHF.

The chain is built from TRBV5-1 and TRBJ1-3; 11 bases agree with TRBD1. The CDR3 length is 15 residues. The J segment lost 3 bases and the V segment lost 4 bases, leaving 3 bases of the junction unmatched. CDR1 SGHRS and CDR2 YFSETQ come from the germline V gene. The CDR3 protein is CASSGTGGFGNTIYF. CDR3 nucleotides: TGCGCCAGCAGCGGGACAGGGGGTTTTGGAAACACCATATATTTT.

This clonotype showed up just once. The chain has TRBV7-3 and TRBJ2-2; D is perhaps TRBD2 (6 bases). V was cut by 5 bases and J by 0 bases, with 13 bases left in between. CDR1 is SGHTA and CDR2 is FQGTGA in the germline V gene. The CDR3 has 16 residues. CDR3 sequence: CASSPAGGTNTGELFF. In nucleotides, the CDR3 is TGTGCCAGCAGCCCGGCCGGGGGAACGAACACCGGGGAGCTGTTTTTT.

The rearrangement uses TRBV12-3 or TRBV12-4 and TRBJ1-4, with D hard to call. CDR3 length equals 12 residues. V lost 5 bases and J 5 bases, leaving 6 bases between the germline ends. The CDR3 spells CASSLYNEKLFF. The CDR3 nucleotides read TGTGCCAGCAGTCTGTACAATGAAAAACTGTTTTTT.

There are a few counts of this clonotype. The germline gene is not matched at one end of the junction; a read error may be the cause. V is TRBV4-1 and J is TRBJ2-7, with D perhaps matching TRBD1 or TRBD2 (5 bases each). CDR3 length: 14 amino acids. Germline-derived CDR1 and CDR2 are MGHRA and YSYEKL. CDR3 protein: CASSQEMISWDVDF. Written as DNA, the CDR3 is TGCGCCAGCAGCCAAGAGATGATATCGTGGGACGTGGACTTC.

In the case of this clonotype: Possible read error: a much larger clone is one base away. The chain recombines TRBV29-1 with TRBJ1-5; weak D call: TRBD1 (6 bases). The germline V gene encodes CDR1 SQVTM and CDR2 ANQGSEA. The CDR3 is 17 residues long. V lost 8 bases to trimming and J lost 0 bases, with 23 bases between them. CDR3 DNA: TGCAGCCCCCCCCGCCGGGGGCGAATGCATAGCAATCAGCCCCAGCATTTT. This codes for CSPPRRGRMHSNQPQHF.

This clonotype was counted between two and nine times. The rearrangement joins TRBV29-1 to TRBJ2-6; 7 nucleotides align to TRBD1. The CDR3 contains 13 residues. The V and J ends lost 7 bases and 2 bases, in that order; junction bases with no gene match: 2. CDR1 is SQVTM and CDR2 is ANQGSEA in the germline V gene. The CDR3: CSAGTAGANVLTF. CDR3 DNA sequence: TGCAGCGCCGGGACAGCTGGGGCCAACGTCCTGACTTTC.

This clonotype has ten or more counts. V and J are TRBV14 and TRBJ2-5; D gene ambiguous. The germline V and J ends were trimmed by 2 bases and 5 bases, with 9 bases remaining between them. The CDR3 spans 13 residues. Germline V gene data show CDR1 as SGHDN and CDR2 as FVKESK. CDR3 amino acids: CASSQSGSETQYF. The CDR3 nucleotides are TGTGCCAGCAGCCAAAGTGGGTCCGAGACCCAGTACTTC.

This clonotype was found many times. This chain connects TRBV2 to TRBJ2-1, with D tentatively TRBD1 (6 bases). The CDR3 has 19 amino acids. The germline gives CDR1 SNHLY, CDR2 FYNNEI. V was pared by 4 bases and J by 0 bases, with 22 bases between. CDR3 in DNA: TGTGCCAGCAGTGTTCCGGGACACAAAACTCCCATCTCCTACAATGAGCAGTTCTTC. It translates to CASSVPGHKTPISYNEQFF. The whole variable domain, remainder taken from reference TRBV2 and TRBJ2-1, is EPEVTQTPSHQVTQMGQEVILRCVPISNHLYFYWYRQILGQKVEFLVSFYNNEISEKSEIFDDQFSVERPDGSNFTLKIRSTKLEDSAMYFCASSVPGHKTPISYNEQFFGPGTRLTVL.

This clonotype has at least ten counts. The chain combines TRBV6-1 with TRBJ1-2, with 7 bases lining up with TRBD1. V shed 4 bases and J 5 bases; nucleotides not matched to a gene: 7. The length of the CDR3 is 14 residues. Germline-derived CDR1 and CDR2 are MNHNS and SASEGT. The CDR3 DNA reads TGTGCCAGCAGTGGCCTATCAGGGGGATATGGCTACACCTTC. It yields the protein CASSGLSGGYGYTF.

This clonotype appeared a few times. V gene TRBV6-4 combines with J gene TRBJ1-2; possibly TRBD1 for D (6 bases). Germline V gene sequence: CDR1 MRHNA, CDR2 SNTAGT. V was trimmed by 3 bases and J by 5 bases, leaving 13 bases between them. The length of the CDR3 is 14 residues. In DNA, the CDR3 is TGTGCCAGCAGTGAAGGTGGGGGCGCGTATGGCTACACCTTC. It translates to CASSEGGGAYGYTF.

This clonotype was recorded only once. A much bigger clone sits one base away, suggesting this may be a read error. The chain employs TRBV30 and TRBJ1-3, with D unresolved. CDR1 GTSNPN and CDR2 SVGIG come from the germline V gene (reference sequence). This CDR3 is built from 13 residues. The V gene lost 3 bases and the J gene lost 0 bases, with 6 bases spanning the gap. The CDR3 loop is CAWSGNSGNTIYF. CDR3 bases: TGTGCCTGGAGCGGAAACTCTGGAAACACCATATATTTT. Combining the CDR3 with reference TRBV30 and TRBJ1-3 gives the whole variable domain SQTIHQWPATLVQPVGSPLSLECTVEGTSNPNLYWYRQAAGRGLQLLFYSVGIGQISSEVPQNLSASRPQDRQFILSSKKLLLSDSGFYLCAWSGNSGNTIYFGEGSWLTVV.

This clonotype was counted between two and nine times. The CDR3 ends on some other residue instead of the conserved phenylalanine or tryptophan, so this is likely a read error. The chain links TRBV2 to TRBJ2-7; possible D gene TRBD1, 6 bases. Germline CDR1 is SNHLY and CDR2 is FYNNEI. The V gene lost 2 bases and the J gene lost 3 bases, with 11 bases spanning the gap. CDR3 length: 14 residues. CDR3 in DNA: TGTGCCAGCAGTGAAAGGGGGAGTCTCTACGAGCAGTACCTC. Amino acid sequence: CASSERGSLYEQYL.

This clonotype turned up a few times. The V gene is TRBV24-1, the J gene TRBJ2-1; 13 bases agree with TRBD2. CDR3 size: 18 residues. CDR1 and CDR2 (germline): KGHDR, SFDVKD. V lost 6 bases and J lost 9; bases outside the gene matches: 16. The CDR3 nucleotides are TGTGCCACCAGTTCCACCTATTTTTCGGGACTAGCGGGATCTGAGCAGTTCTTC. Its protein product is CATSSTYFSGLAGSEQFF.

This clonotype was seen repeatedly, ten times or more. The rearrangement links TRBV20-1 to TRBJ1-5; D call uncertain. CDR1 is DFQATT and CDR2 is SNEGSKA in the germline V gene (reference sequence). Deletions cut 0 bases from V and 4 bases from J, with 10 bases between. The CDR3 has 14 residues. The DNA of the CDR3 is TGCAGTGCTAGAGATGAAGGAGGTAATCAGCCCCAGCATTTT. Its protein product is CSARDEGGNQPQHF.

V gene TRBV20-1 combines with J gene TRBJ2-7, with D maybe TRBD2 (5 bases). V shed 3 bases and J shed 1 base, with 10 bases lying between them. Germline V gene lookup returns CDR1 DFQATT and CDR2 SNEGSKA (reference sequence). The CDR3 length is 13 residues. The CDR3 protein is CSASPGDSYEQYF. The DNA of the CDR3 is TGCAGTGCTAGCCCCGGGGATTCCTACGAGCAGTACTTC.

This clonotype has ten or more counts. The chain couples TRBV6-1 to TRBJ1-5, with D hard to call. V was trimmed by 6 bases and J by 0 bases, leaving 9 bases between them. Germline V gene sequence: CDR1 MNHNS, CDR2 SASEGT. The CDR3 consists of 14 residues. CDR3 sequence reads: CASSDQNSNQPQHF. The DNA for the CDR3 is TGTGCCAGCAGCGATCAGAATAGCAATCAGCCCCAGCATTTT.

The V call is TRBV24-1, the J call TRBJ2-1; TRBD1 aligns across 10 bases. The germline gives CDR1 KGHDR, CDR2 SFDVKD. V lost 1 base, J lost 6 bases, and 5 bases stayed unmatched. CDR3 length: 16 amino acids. The CDR3 spells CATSDFRDRGINEQFF. The CDR3 nucleotides are TGTGCCACCAGTGATTTTAGGGACAGGGGAATCAATGAGCAGTTCTTC.

This clonotype was detected ten times or more. CDR3 DNA sequence: TGCAGTGCTAGAGAAACTAGCGGGAGCTCCTACGAGCAGTACTTC. Translated, it gives CSARETSGSSYEQYF. The V and J genes are TRBV20-1 and TRBJ2-7; 11 positions agree with TRBD2. Germline loops: CDR1 DFQATT, CDR2 SNEGSKA (reference sequence). This CDR3 comprises 15 residues. V was clipped by 0 bases and J by 0 bases; unmatched bases: 1.

This clonotype was observed many times. This rearrangement joins TRBV7-2 to TRBJ2-7; the D gene could be TRBD1 or TRBD2 (5 bases each). V lost 1 base to trimming and J lost 3 bases, with 19 bases between them. The CDR3 has 17 amino acids. CDR1 and CDR2 from the germline V gene are SGHTA and FQGNSA. This CDR3 reads CASSLGRTGTQLYEQYF. CDR3 in DNA: TGTGCCAGCAGCTTAGGGCGGACCGGGACCCAACTCTACGAGCAGTACTTC.

The V and J genes are TRBV10-3 and TRBJ2-3; D not certain. The V and J ends lost 0 bases and 0 bases respectively, with 10 bases between them. This CDR3 is 16 amino acids long. Looked up from germline, CDR1 is ENHRY and CDR2 is SYGVKD. This CDR3 is CAISESTALSTDTQYF. The CDR3 region has the DNA TGTGCCATCAGTGAGTCGACTGCCCTAAGCACAGATACGCAGTATTTT.

In its sample, this clonotype was seen many times. The V and J genes are TRBV20-1 and TRBJ2-5, with D unclear. V lost 2 bases and J lost 0, with 19 bases in between. This CDR3 is 17 amino acids long. The germline V gene encodes CDR1 DFQATT and CDR2 SNEGSKA (reference sequence). The CDR3 region is CSARPSRLHWYQETQYF. The CDR3 region has the DNA TGCAGTGCTAGACCATCCCGTTTGCACTGGTACCAAGAGACCCAGTACTTC.

Many counts were recorded for this clonotype. The chain joins TRBV20-1 to TRBJ2-5, with D maybe TRBD2 (5 bases). Per germline, CDR1 DFQATT and CDR2 SNEGSKA (reference sequence). V lost 3 bases and J lost 4, with 15 bases in between. The CDR3 is 14 residues long. The CDR3 loop is CSASIEPGIETQYF. The CDR3 DNA reads TGCAGTGCTAGTATTGAACCGGGAATAGAGACCCAGTACTTC.

This clonotype came up many times. This rearrangement joins TRBV29-1 to TRBJ2-7; D remains ambiguous. Germline V gives CDR1 SQVTM, CDR2 ANQGSEA. V dropped 6 bases and J dropped 4 bases, with 10 bases sitting between them. The CDR3 loop spans 11 amino acids. The CDR3 loop reads CSVSDPYEQYF. CDR3 DNA: TGCAGCGTAAGTGACCCATACGAGCAGTACTTC.